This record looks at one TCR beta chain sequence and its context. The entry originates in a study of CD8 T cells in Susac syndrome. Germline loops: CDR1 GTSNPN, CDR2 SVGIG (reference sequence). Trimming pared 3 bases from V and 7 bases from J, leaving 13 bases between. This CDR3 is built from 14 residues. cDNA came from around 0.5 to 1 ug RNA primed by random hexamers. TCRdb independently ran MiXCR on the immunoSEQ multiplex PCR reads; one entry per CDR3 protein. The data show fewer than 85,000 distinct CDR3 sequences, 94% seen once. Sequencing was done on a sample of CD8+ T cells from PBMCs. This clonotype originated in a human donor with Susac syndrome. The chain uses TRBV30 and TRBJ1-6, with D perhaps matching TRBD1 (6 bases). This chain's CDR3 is CAWRDRMGNSPLHF. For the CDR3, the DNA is TGTGCCTGGAGAGACAGGATGGGGAATTCACCCCTCCACTTT.